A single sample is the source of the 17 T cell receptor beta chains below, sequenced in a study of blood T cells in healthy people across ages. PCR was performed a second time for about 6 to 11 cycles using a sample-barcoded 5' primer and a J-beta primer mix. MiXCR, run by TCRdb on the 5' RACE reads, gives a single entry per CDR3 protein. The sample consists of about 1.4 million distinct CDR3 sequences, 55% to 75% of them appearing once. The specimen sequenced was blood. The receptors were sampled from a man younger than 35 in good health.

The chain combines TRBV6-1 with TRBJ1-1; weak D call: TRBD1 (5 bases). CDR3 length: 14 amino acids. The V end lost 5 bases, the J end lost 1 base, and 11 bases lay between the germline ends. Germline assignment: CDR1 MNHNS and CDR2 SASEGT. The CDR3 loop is CASSLVRANTEAFF. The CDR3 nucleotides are TGTGCCAGCAGTTTGGTCAGGGCGAACACTGAAGCTTTCTTT.

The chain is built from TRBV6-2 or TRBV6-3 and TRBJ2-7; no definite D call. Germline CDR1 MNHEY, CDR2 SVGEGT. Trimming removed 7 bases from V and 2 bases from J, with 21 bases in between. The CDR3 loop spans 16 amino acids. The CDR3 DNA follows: TGTGCCAGCAAACTATCCGGGCCCCGGCGCCCCTACGAGCAGTACTTC. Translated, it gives CASKLSGPRRPYEQYF.

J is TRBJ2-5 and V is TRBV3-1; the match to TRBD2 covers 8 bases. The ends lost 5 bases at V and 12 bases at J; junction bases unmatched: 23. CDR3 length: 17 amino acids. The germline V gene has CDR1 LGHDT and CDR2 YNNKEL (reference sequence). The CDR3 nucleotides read TGTGCCAGCAGCGATGAGAAAAACGGACTAGCCGACTACGAGAAGTACTTC. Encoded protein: CASSDEKNGLADYEKYF.

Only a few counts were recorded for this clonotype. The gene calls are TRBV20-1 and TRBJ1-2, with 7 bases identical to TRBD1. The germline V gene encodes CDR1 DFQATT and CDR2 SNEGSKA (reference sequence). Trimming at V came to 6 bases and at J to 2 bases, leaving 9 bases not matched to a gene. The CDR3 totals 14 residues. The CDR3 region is CSAPDRERNYGYTF. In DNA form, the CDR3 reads TGCAGTGCGCCTGACAGGGAAAGAAACTATGGCTACACCTTC.

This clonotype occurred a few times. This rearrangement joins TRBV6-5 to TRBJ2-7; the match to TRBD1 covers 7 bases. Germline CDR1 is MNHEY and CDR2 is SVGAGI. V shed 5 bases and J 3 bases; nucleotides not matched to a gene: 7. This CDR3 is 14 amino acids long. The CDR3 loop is CASSRVTGNYEQYF. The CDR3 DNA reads TGTGCCAGCAGTAGAGTGACAGGGAACTACGAGCAGTACTTC.

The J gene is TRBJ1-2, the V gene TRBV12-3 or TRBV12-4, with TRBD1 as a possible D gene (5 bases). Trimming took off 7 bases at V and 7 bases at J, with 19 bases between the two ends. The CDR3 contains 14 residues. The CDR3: CASTHLEGRSGYTF. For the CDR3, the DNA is TGTGCCAGCACCCACCTTGAGGGGCGCAGTGGCTACACCTTC.

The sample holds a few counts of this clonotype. The CDR3 spells CASSESRWLGTGDGTPSEKLFF. For the CDR3, the DNA is TGTGCCAGCAGTGAATCTCGATGGTTGGGGACAGGGGACGGTACCCCTAGTGAAAAACTGTTTTTT. The rearrangement joins TRBV25-1 to TRBJ1-4; 10 positions agree with TRBD1. CDR1 MGHDK and CDR2 SYGVNS come from the germline V gene. V shed 1 base, J shed 7 bases, and the junction held 24 bases outside the gene matches. The CDR3 has 22 amino acids. The full variable domain, completed using reference TRBV25-1 and TRBJ1-4, is EADIYQTPRYLVIGTGKKITLECSQTMGHDKMYWYQQDPGMELHLIHYSYGVNSTEKGDLSSESTVSRIRTEHFPLTLESARPSHTSQYLCASSESRWLGTGDGTPSEKLFFGSGTQLSVL.

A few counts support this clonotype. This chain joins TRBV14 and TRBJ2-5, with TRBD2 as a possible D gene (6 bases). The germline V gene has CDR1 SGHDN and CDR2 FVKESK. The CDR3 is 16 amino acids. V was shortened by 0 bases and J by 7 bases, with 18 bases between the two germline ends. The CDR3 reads CASSQDHSASVGTQYF. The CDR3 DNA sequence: TGTGCCAGCAGCCAAGATCACTCCGCTAGCGTCGGGACCCAGTACTTC.

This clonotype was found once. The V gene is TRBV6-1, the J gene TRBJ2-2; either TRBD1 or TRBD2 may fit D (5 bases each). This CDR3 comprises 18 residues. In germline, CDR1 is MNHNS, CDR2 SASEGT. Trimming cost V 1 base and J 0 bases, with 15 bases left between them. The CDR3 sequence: CASSEGPRGRANTGELFF. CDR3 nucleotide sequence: TGTGCCAGCAGTGAAGGGCCTCGGGGACGGGCGAACACCGGGGAGCTGTTTTTT.

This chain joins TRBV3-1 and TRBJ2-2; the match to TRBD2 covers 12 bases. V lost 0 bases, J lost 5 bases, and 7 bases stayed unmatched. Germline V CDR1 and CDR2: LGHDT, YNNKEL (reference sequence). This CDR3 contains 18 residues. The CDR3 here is CASSQDFGLAGRTGELFF. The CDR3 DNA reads TGTGCCAGCAGCCAAGATTTCGGACTAGCGGGGCGGACCGGGGAGCTGTTTTTT.

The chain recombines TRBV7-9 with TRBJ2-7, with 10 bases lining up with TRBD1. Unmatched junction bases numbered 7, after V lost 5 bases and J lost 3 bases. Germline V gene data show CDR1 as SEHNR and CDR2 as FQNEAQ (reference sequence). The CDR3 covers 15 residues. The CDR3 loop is CASSETGGPRYEQYF. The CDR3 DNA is TGTGCCAGCAGCGAGACAGGGGGCCCTCGCTACGAGCAGTACTTC. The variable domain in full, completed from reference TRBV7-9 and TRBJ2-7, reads DTGVSQNPRHKITKRGQNVTFRCDPISEHNRLYWYRQTLGQGPEFLTYFQNEAQLEKSRLLSDRFSAERPKGSFSTLEIQRTEQGDSAMYLCASSETGGPRYEQYFGPGTRLTVT.

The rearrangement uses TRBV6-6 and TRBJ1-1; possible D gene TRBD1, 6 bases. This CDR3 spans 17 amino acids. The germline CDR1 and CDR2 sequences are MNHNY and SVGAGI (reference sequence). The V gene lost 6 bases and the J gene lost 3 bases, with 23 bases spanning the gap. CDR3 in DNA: TGTGCCAGCAGAGACGCCGTTCAGGGGATAGGGGACACTGAAGCTTTCTTT. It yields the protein CASRDAVQGIGDTEAFF.

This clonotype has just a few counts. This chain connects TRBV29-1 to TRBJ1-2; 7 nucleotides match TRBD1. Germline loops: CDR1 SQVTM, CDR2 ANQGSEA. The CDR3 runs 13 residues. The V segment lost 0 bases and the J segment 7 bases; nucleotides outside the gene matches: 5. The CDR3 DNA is TGCAGCGTTGAAGAACCAGGGGGGACTGGCTACACCTTC. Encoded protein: CSVEEPGGTGYTF.

The CDR3 sequence is CSARGDREIYGYTF. The CDR3 coding sequence is TGCAGTGCTAGGGGGGACAGAGAGATTTATGGCTACACCTTC. J is TRBJ1-2 and V is TRBV20-1; TRBD1 agrees at 7 bases. This CDR3 comprises 14 residues. With 3 bases clipped from V and 5 bases from J, the junction kept 9 bases outside the gene matches. Germline assignment: CDR1 DFQATT and CDR2 SNEGSKA (reference sequence).

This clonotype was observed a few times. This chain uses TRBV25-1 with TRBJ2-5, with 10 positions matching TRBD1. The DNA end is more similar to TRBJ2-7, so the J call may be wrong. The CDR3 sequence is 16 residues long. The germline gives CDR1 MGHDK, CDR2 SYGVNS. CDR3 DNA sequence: TGTGCCAGCAGTGAAGACGGGACAGGGGACTCCTACGAGCAGTACTTC. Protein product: CASSEDGTGDSYEQYF.

The DNA of the CDR3 is TGTGCCAGCAGTGAACATGTCAGCAAAAACACCATATATTTT. Protein sequence: CASSEHVSKNTIYF. The chain is built from TRBV6-1 and TRBJ1-3; D remains ambiguous. Between the trimmed V and J ends, which lost 2 bases and 6 bases, there was a span of 11 bases. CDR1 and CDR2 from the germline V gene are MNHNS and SASEGT. This CDR3 has 14 amino acids.

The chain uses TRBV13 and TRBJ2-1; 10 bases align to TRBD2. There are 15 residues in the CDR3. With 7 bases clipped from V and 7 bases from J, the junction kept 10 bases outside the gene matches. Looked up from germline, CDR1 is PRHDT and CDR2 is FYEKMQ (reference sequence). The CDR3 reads CASTHTAGGPNEQFF. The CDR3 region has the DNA TGTGCCAGCACCCATACAGCGGGAGGGCCGAATGAGCAGTTCTTC.